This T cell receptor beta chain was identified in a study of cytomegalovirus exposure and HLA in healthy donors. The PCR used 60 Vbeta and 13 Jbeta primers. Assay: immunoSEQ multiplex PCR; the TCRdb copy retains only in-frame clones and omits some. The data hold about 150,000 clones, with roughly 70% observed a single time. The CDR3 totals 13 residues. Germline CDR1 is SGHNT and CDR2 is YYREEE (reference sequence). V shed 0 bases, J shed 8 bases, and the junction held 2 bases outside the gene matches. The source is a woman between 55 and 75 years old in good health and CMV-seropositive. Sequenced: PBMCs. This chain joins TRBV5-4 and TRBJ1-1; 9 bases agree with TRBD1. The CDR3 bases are TGTGCCAGCAGCTTGGAGACAGGGGGGGAAGCTTTCTTT. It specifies CASSLETGGEAFF.